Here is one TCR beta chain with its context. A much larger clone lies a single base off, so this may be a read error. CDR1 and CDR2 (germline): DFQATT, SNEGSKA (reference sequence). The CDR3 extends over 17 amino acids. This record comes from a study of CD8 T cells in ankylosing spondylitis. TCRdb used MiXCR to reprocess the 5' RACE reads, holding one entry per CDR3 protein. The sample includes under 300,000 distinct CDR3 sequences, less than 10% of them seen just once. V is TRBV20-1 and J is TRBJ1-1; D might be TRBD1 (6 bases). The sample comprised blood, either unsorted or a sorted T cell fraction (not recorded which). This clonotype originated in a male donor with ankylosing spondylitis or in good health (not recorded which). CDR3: CCARERTLQGPNTEAFF. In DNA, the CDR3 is TGCTGTGCTAGAGAACGCACCCTACAGGGTCCGAACACTGAAGCTTTCTTT.